This T cell receptor beta chain appears in the sequencing data of a study of early T cells in non-severe SARS-CoV-2 infection. TCRdb used MiXCR to reprocess the 5' RACE reads, holding one entry per CDR3 protein. This table has about 61,000 distinct CDR3 sequences, around 11% appearing once. The clonotype was recovered from an adult who was a healthcare worker with PCR-confirmed SARS-CoV-2 infection or an uninfected control (not recorded which). The donor label of this sample is uncertain. Here the sequenced sample was whole blood, taken at baseline.

This chain's CDR3 is CASTPLSGTEAFF. DNA of the CDR3: TGTGCCAGCACCCCCCTCTCGGGGACTGAAGCTTTCTTT. The chain employs TRBV28 and TRBJ1-1; D call uncertain. V was shortened by 7 bases and J by 5 bases, with 14 bases between the two germline ends. CDR1 and CDR2 from the germline V gene are MDHEN and SYDVKM. This CDR3 has 13 amino acids.